This T cell receptor (beta chain) was captured by sequencing in a study of shared clonotypes between healthy human individuals (dated by TCRdb to about 2020). Concerning the study at large: The cohort comprised a couple of women and a few men aged 18 to 49 years. For each donor, three plates each were used for CD4 naive and CD4 memory, two plates were used for CD8 naive, and one plate was used for CD8 memory. Blood TCR repertoires of about five healthy adults were deeply sequenced to estimate repertoire size and the extent of clonotype sharing between individuals. To increase sequencing depth and limit assay-specific biases, TCR repertoire library preparation and sequencing were carried out by different laboratories using diverse techniques. Each donor's leukapheresis produced roughly between roughly 0.85 and 9.5 billion PBMCs. Broad study findings and their caveats: Naive subsets generally had larger estimated clonotype richness than memory subsets. When a few donors were compared, the shared fraction of clonotypes was around 5% for naive CD4, approximately 3.3% for naive CD8, about 2.5% for memory CD4, and 0.3% to 0.5% for memory CD8. Even with the large sequencing depth, rarefaction of the sorted-subset datasets indicated that sequencing was incomplete. Only blood was sampled, and tissue TCR repertoires likely differ from those in blood. Because the study included only a small number of donors, the genetic and exposure-history diversity represented was limited. Pairwise subsampling indicated that sequencing depth was expected to affect the degree of clonotype sharing among donors. Higher generation probabilities were observed for clonotypes shared by all four sorted-subset donors than for non-shared clonotypes.

Using the deep immunoSEQ assay, multiplex PCR amplified TCR CDR3 regions from genomic DNA. Genomic DNA extracted from each cell subset was distributed evenly over all wells of several immunoSEQ 96-well plates, and each plate served as one replicate. For sorted subsets, each replicate PCR was loaded with about 200 ng genomic DNA, equivalent to about 30,000 T cell genomes. Purified libraries were quantified with a Qubit 3.0 fluorometer, sized on a Bioanalyzer 2100, and re-quantified with the KAPA Library Quantification kit. Every immunoSEQ 96-well plate was sequenced on a separate single-read 150-cycle Illumina NextSeq 550 flow cell. Turning to the authors' computational methods: Because only junctional sequences without quality scores were contained in the immunoSEQ output, filtering matching that applied to full-length reads could not be performed. Sequences were annotated with PyIR, a Python wrapper for IgBLAST v1.9, using IMGT germline references to assign V/J genes and CDR3. Reads were removed for weak V/J assignments (E-value above 1e-6), missing CDR3, stop codons, out-of-frame junctions, or ambiguous translated residues. A V3J clonotype was defined by an identical inferred V gene, J gene, and CDR3 amino acid sequence. The percentage overlap between two repertoires was calculated by dividing the number of shared unique clonotypes by the size of the smaller repertoire. Three approaches were used to assess repertoire richness: RTK rarefaction, the Chao1 estimator, and Recon v2.1 estimates of unobserved clonotypes. OLGA was used to compute generation probabilities for all TCRbeta clonotypes that the gDNA method yielded from a handful of donors. Held by TCRdb, this immuneACCESS table contains in-frame sequences only and omits some clones. Under half of the omission traces to an unresolved V gene where checked; the cause of the rest is unknown. V and J calls and clone size are those listed in that table; D and trimming were worked out from the DNA. For this sample the table gives more than 400,000 clones, of which 90% to 97% were detected only once. Of the sample, about 0.067% falls within the top ten clones.

The donors were healthy, HIV-negative adults who had no recently reported acute infections or vaccinations. Every donor was a Caucasian adult living in Nashville, Tennessee, USA. CD4+ T cells were enriched through magnetic negative selection, after which naive cells were positively selected on CD45RA and the remaining negative fraction served as the memory subset. Blood was collected by leukapheresis, and PBMCs were isolated by Ficoll-Histopaque density gradient centrifugation and then cryopreserved in liquid nitrogen vapor phase. Purity and quantity of every magnetically sorted T cell population were checked by analytical flow cytometry. Genomic DNA was isolated from every sorted fraction and measured by UV absorbance on a Nanodrop 2000c. From cysteine to phenylalanine, the CDR3 is 14 amino acids long. The read is trimmed to its CDR3 DNA, 42 bases read in frame from base 1. V drops 6 bases and J drops 2 bases, leaving 11 bases in between. Taken from the germline V gene, the CDR1 and CDR2 loops are MDHEN and SYDVKM.

With respect to this clone: The clone's antigen remains unknown. Per-nucleotide qualities are absent, and no much larger clonotype sits a single base away.

Material for sequencing was naive CD4+ T cells sorted from blood. The cell subset or site label corresponds to: CD45RA+ positively selected. This sequence originates from a woman younger than 45 in good health. The chain is assembled from TRBV28 and TRBJ2-1; the D gene lacks a confident call. The CDR3 protein: CASREMGTYNEQFF. The DNA sequence follows: TGTGCCAGCAGGGAGATGGGGACCTACAATGAGCAGTTCTTC.